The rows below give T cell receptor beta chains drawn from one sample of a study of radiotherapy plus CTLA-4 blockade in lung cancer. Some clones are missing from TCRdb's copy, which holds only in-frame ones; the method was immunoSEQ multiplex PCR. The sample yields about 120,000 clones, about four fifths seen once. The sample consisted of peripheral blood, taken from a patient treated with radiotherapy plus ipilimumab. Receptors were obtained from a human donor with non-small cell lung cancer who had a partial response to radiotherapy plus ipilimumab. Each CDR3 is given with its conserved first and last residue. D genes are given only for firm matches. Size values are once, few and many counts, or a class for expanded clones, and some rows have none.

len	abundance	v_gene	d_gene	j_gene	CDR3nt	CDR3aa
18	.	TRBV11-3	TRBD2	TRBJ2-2	TGTGCCAGCAGCTTAGATAAGGGACTACAACATAGCACCGGGGAGCTGTTTTTT	CASSLDKGLQHSTGELFF
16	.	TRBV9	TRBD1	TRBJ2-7	TGTGCCAGCAGCGTAGGGGGACAGGGGGCGATCTACGAGCAGTACTTC	CASSVGGQGAIYEQYF
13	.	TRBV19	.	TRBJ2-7	TGTGCCAGTAGTGTCCAGGGCGGCGGCGAGCAGTACTTC	CASSVQGGGEQYF
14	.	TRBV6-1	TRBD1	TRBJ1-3	TGTGCCAGTCGGCACAGGGGGCCTGGAAACACCATATATTTT	CASRHRGPGNTIYF
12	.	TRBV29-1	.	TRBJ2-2	TGCAGCGTTGCAGGGAACACCGGGGAGCTGTTTTTT	CSVAGNTGELFF
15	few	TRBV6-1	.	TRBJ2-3	TGTGCCATCCAGAAACCGGGACTTCCCACAGATACGCAGTATTTT	CAIQKPGLPTDTQYF
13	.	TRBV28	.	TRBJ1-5	TGTGCCAGCGGGACTCAAAACAATCAGCCCCAGCATTTT	CASGTQNNQPQHF
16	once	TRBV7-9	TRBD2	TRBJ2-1	TGTGCCAGCAGCTTAGGGACCGGGACTAGTTTCAATGAGCAGTTCTTC	CASSLGTGTSFNEQFF
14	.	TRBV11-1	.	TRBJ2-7	TGTGCCAGCAGCTTTTTCTCCACGCGAGACGAGCAGTACTTC	CASSFFSTRDEQYF
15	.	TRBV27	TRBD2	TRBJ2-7	TGTGCCAGCAGTCACGGACTAGCGGGATCTCGGGAGCAGTACTTC	CASSHGLAGSREQYF
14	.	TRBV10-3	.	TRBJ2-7	TGTGCCATCAGCCCCAGGGTAGAATCCCACGAGCAGTACTTC	CAISPRVESHEQYF
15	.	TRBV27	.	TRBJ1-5	TGTGCCAGCAGACCACAGGGTGAAGGCAATCAGCCCCAGCATTTT	CASRPQGEGNQPQHF
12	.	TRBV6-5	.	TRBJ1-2	TGTGCCAGCAGTGTTACTGGCTATGGCTACACCTTC	CASSVTGYGYTF
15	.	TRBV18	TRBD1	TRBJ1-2	TGTGCCAGCTCACCACTGCGGGACAGTATCTATGGCTACACCTTC	CASSPLRDSIYGYTF
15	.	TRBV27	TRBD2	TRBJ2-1	TGTGCCAGCACTCCAGTAGCGGGCTCCTACAATGAGCAGTTCTTC	CASTPVAGSYNEQFF
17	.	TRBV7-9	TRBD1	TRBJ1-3	TGTGCCAGCAGCCCACTCGGGACAGGGGTGAGAGGAAACACCATATATTTT	CASSPLGTGVRGNTIYF
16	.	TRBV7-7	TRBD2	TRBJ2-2	TGTGCTAGCAGCCCTGGACTAGCGGGAACTACCGGGGAGCTGTTTTTT	CASSPGLAGTTGELFF
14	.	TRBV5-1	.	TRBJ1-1	TGCGCCAGCAGCTGGCACCGGGGTAACACTGAAGCTTTCTTT	CASSWHRGNTEAFF
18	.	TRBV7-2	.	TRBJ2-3	TGTGCCAGCAGCCCGGCCTGGGGGACAAACCGTAGCACAGATACGCAGTATTTT	CASSPAWGTNRSTDTQYF
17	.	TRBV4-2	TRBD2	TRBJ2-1	TGTGCCAGCAGCCTATCCCCCCTAGCGGGAGTCTCCAATGAGCAGTTCTTC	CASSLSPLAGVSNEQFF
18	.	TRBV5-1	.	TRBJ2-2	TGCGCCAGCAGCCTGAGGGCTCAAACGTCGGGGTCCGGCGGGGAGCTGTTTTTT	CASSLRAQTSGSGGELFF
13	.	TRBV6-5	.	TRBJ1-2	TGTGCCAGCAGTGAACAGGGCGGGTATGGCTACACCTTC	CASSEQGGYGYTF
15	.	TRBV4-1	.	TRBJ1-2	TGCGCCAGCAGCCAACCAGACACGACTAACTATGGCTACACCTTC	CASSQPDTTNYGYTF
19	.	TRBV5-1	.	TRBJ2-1	TGCGCCAGCAGCTTTCTGGGTAGCGGTGCCCAAAGCTCCTACAATGAGCAGTTCTTC	CASSFLGSGAQSSYNEQFF
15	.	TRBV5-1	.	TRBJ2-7	TGCGCCAGCAGCTTGGACGCGGTCCCGCGGGACGAGCAGTACTTC	CASSLDAVPRDEQYF
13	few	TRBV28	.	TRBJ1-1	TGTGCCAGCCGGGGGGAGATGAACACTGAAGCTTTCTTT	CASRGEMNTEAFF
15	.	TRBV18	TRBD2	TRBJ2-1	TGTGCCAGCTCACCAGCGAGCGGGAGTGGTTCTGAGCAGTTCTTC	CASSPASGSGSEQFF
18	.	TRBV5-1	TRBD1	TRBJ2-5	TGCGCCAGCAGCCCCGGGACAGGGGGGCTTGGCATGTTAGAGACCCAGTACTTC	CASSPGTGGLGMLETQYF
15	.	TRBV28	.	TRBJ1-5	TGTGCCAGCAGTTTCGTAGACAGCCTGAATCAGCCCCAGCATTTT	CASSFVDSLNQPQHF
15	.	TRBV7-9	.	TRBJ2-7	TGTGCCAGCAGCTTAGGAGGGTCCCTCAGCTACGAGCAGTACTTC	CASSLGGSLSYEQYF
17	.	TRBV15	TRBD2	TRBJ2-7	TGTGCCACCAGCAGAAAGCGTACTAGCGGGAGTAAAGACGAGCAGTACTTC	CATSRKRTSGSKDEQYF
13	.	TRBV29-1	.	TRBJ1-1	TGCAGCGTTGTTACGGGGGGTGGCACTGAAGCTTTCTTT	CSVVTGGGTEAFF
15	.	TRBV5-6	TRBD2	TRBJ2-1	TGTGCCAGCAGCCTTACACTAGCGGGGTACAATGAGCAGTTCTTC	CASSLTLAGYNEQFF
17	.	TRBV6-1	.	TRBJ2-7	TGTGCCAGCAGTGAAAAAGTCCTGGCCCTCCTTTCCTACGAGCAGTACTTC	CASSEKVLALLSYEQYF
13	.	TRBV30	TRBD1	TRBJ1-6	TGTGCCTGGAGAGGACAGGGAGATTCACCCCTCCACTTT	CAWRGQGDSPLHF
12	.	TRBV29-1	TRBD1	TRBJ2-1	TGCAGCGTTATCAGGGACAGGAGTGAGCAGTTCTTC	CSVIRDRSEQFF
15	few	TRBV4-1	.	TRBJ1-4	TGCGCCAGCAGCCAAGTGACGGCAGGCGAGGAAAAACTGTTTTTT	CASSQVTAGEEKLFF
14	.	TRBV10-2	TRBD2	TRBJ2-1	TGCGCCAGCAGTGGAGCGGGAGTCAACAATGAGCAGTTCTTC	CASSGAGVNNEQFF
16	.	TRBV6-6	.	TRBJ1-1	TGTGCCAGCAGTTCCGGCGGGGTCCGGTTAAACACTGAAGCTTTCTTT	CASSSGGVRLNTEAFF
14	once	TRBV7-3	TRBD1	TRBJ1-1	TGTGCCAGCAGCTCGGGACAGGGGGACACTGAAGCTTTCTTT	CASSSGQGDTEAFF
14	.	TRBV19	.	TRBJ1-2	TGTGCCAGTATCGCGAGGGGGAGCGGCTATGGCTACACCTTC	CASIARGSGYGYTF
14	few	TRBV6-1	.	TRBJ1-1	TGTGCCAGCAGTGAGGGCTCCCTCGCGGGGGACGCTTTCTTT	CASSEGSLAGDAFF
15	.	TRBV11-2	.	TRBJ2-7	TGTGCCAGCAGCTTGCGACTAGTAAAGGCCTACGAGCAGTACTTC	CASSLRLVKAYEQYF
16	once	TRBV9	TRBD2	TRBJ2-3	TGTGCCAGCAGCGTTGTAGCGGGAGTAGGAACAGATACGCAGTATTTT	CASSVVAGVGTDTQYF
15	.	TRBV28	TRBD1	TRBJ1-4	TGTGCCAGCACCTCAGGACAGGGCGTCCGTGAAAAACTGTTTTTT	CASTSGQGVREKLFF
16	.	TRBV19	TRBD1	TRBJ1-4	TGTGCCAGTAGTATTCGCAGGGGACAGACTAATGAAAAACTGTTTTTT	CASSIRRGQTNEKLFF
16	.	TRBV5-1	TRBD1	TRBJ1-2	TGCGCCAGCAGCTTGGGGGGACAGAGGGATGACTATGGCTACACCTTC	CASSLGGQRDDYGYTF
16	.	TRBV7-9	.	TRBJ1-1	TGTGCCAGCAGCTCCGTGGGGGCCCTGCTTGGGTCTGAAGCTTTCTTT	CASSSVGALLGSEAFF
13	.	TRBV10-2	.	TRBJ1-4	TGCGCCAGCAGTTTTACAGAGAATGAAAAACTGTTTTTT	CASSFTENEKLFF
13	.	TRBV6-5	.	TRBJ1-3	TGTGCCAGCAGTTACAGGGGCGTGGACACCATATATTTT	CASSYRGVDTIYF
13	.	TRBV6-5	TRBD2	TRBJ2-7	TGTGCCAGCAGACCTATAGCGGGATCCGAGCAGTACTTC	CASRPIAGSEQYF
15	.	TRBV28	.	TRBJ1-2	TGTGCCAGCACCACCACGGGGGGAACTAACTATGGCTACACCTTC	CASTTTGGTNYGYTF